Sequencing of this T cell receptor (beta chain) was carried out in a study of blood T cell repertoires in COVID-19. Study at large: Acute and convalescent COVID-19 specimens originated in the United States, Italy and Spain. T cells, B-cell-depleted T cells, or PBMCs provided the cDNA or gDNA that served as material.

The ends were cut back, 9 bases at V and 4 bases at J, with 13 bases in the middle. The CDR3 runs 13 residues. Looked up from germline, CDR1 is MNHNS and CDR2 is SASEGT. As processed by the authors: Amplification from reference gene primers served as the basis for estimated nucleated cell counts. Profiling relied on immunoSEQ multiplex PCR, and the TCRdb table lists in-frame clones only, not all of them. That table furnishes V, J and clone size, whereas the DNA furnished D and trimming. This table holds some 150,000 clones, around 80% found once. The source of this sequence is a woman in her forties or fifties in a cohort sampled during active or convalescent COVID-19. The chain carries TRBV6-1 and TRBJ1-5, with TRBD1 as a possible D gene (5 bases). Material for sequencing was peripheral blood. The CDR3 bases are TGTGCCAGTGACTCGACAGAAAATCAGCCCCAGCATTTT. Translation: CASDSTENQPQHF.